A single sample gave rise to the 20 T cell receptor beta chains below, sequenced in a study of T cell responses to AZD1222 COVID-19 vaccine. Measured with immunoSEQ multiplex PCR; TCRdb has only the in-frame clones, and not every one. The sample lists 77,000 or so clones, approximately 90% occurring once. Material: peripheral blood, obtained 28 days after the second AZD1222 dose. The receptors originated from an adult who received the AZD1222 COVID-19 vaccine.

J is TRBJ2-5 and V is TRBV27, with TRBD1 matching 7 bases. The DNA matches TRBJ2-7 better at its end, which makes the J call doubtful. The CDR3 is 13 amino acids. The germline CDR1 and CDR2 sequences are MNHEY and SMNVEV (reference sequence). This chain's CDR3 is CASSPTGFNEQYF. Written as DNA, the CDR3 is TGTGCCAGCAGCCCGACAGGGTTTAACGAGCAGTACTTC.

This rearrangement joins TRBV7-3 to TRBJ1-1; D possibly corresponds to TRBD1 (5 bases). The V gene's germline CDR1 is SGHTA and CDR2 FQGTGA. The CDR3 runs to 13 residues. Trimming shortened V by 2 bases and J by 6 bases, and 10 bases separated the two germline ends. CDR3 in amino acids: CASSLWEGAEAFF. DNA for the CDR3: TGTGCCAGCAGCTTATGGGAAGGGGCTGAAGCTTTCTTT.

Of note for this clone: The junction departs from germline at one end; a sequencing error may be responsible. The CDR3 loop reads CASSLDGSAQETQYF. As DNA, the CDR3 is TGTGCTAGCAGCTTGGATGGGAGCGCACAAGAGACCCAGTACTTC. The V and J genes are TRBV7-7 and TRBJ2-5; a possible D gene is TRBD2 (5 bases). The CDR3 covers 15 residues. CDR1 is SSHAT and CDR2 is FNYEAQ in the germline V gene (reference sequence).

This clone was detected ten times or more. This sequence joins TRBV19 and TRBJ2-2; D is unclear. The CDR3 runs to 14 residues. The germline V gene encodes CDR1 LNHDA and CDR2 SQIVND (reference sequence). The V end lost 5 bases, the J end lost 2 bases, and 9 bases lay between the germline ends. CDR3 protein: CASSDQYNTGELFF. The DNA for the CDR3 is TGTGCCAGTAGTGATCAGTATAACACCGGGGAGCTGTTTTTT.

The chain has TRBV6-5 and TRBJ1-2; TRBD1 aligns across 7 bases. The germline CDR1 and CDR2 sequences are MNHEY and SVGAGI. The CDR3 consists of 15 residues. V dropped 5 bases and J dropped 0; count of bases not matched to a gene: 6. DNA for the CDR3: TGTGCCAGCAGTCCGACAGGGCTTTCTAACTATGGCTACACCTTC. It yields the protein CASSPTGLSNYGYTF.

This chain connects TRBV3-1 (or the pseudogene TRBV3-2) to TRBJ2-7; D perhaps matches TRBD2 (5 bases). Germline assignment: CDR1 LGHDT and CDR2 YNNKEL (reference sequence). Trimming shortened V by 2 bases and J by 3 bases, and 14 bases separated the two germline ends. The CDR3 runs to 15 residues. The CDR3: CASSQISASGYEQYF. For the CDR3, the DNA is TGTGCCAGCAGCCAAATATCGGCCAGCGGCTACGAGCAGTACTTC.

This sequence joins TRBV11-2 and TRBJ2-7, with a possible D match to TRBD2 (6 bases). CDR1 SGHAT and CDR2 FQNNGV come from the germline V gene. The ends were cut back, 1 base at V and 1 base at J, with 11 bases in the middle. The CDR3 is 15 amino acids. CDR3 sequence reads: CASSLVRGRSYEQYF. For the CDR3, the DNA is TGTGCCAGCAGCTTAGTACGGGGGAGGTCCTACGAGCAGTACTTC.

This clone was seen a handful of times. The V call is TRBV6-4, the J call TRBJ2-6, with a possible D match to TRBD1 (5 bases). Trimming took 3 bases from V and 0 from J, leaving 6 bases between them. Germline V CDR1 and CDR2: MRHNA, SNTAGT. CDR3 size: 15 residues. In DNA form, the CDR3 reads TGTGCCAGCAGTGATCAGGGCTCTGGGGCCAACGTCCTGACTTTC. It yields the protein CASSDQGSGANVLTF.

The gene calls are TRBV11-2 and TRBJ1-1, with a tentative D call TRBD1 (6 bases). This CDR3 has 15 amino acids. CDR1 and CDR2 from the germline V gene are SGHAT and FQNNGV. V dropped 5 bases and J dropped 10 bases, with 23 bases sitting between them. CDR3 loop: CASSPGATGLYAAFF. The DNA of the CDR3 is TGTGCCAGCAGCCCCGGGGCCACAGGGTTGTATGCAGCTTTCTTT. The full variable domain, its missing parts supplied by reference TRBV11-2 and TRBJ1-1, is EAGVAQSPRYKIIEKRQSVAFWCNPISGHATLYWYQQILGQGPKLLIQFQNNGVVDDSQLPKDRFSAERLKGVDSTLKIQPAKLEDSAVYLCASSPGATGLYAAFFGQGTRLTVV.

In its sample, this clone was seen once. The rearrangement uses TRBV6-1 and TRBJ2-5, with 12 bases lining up with TRBD1. This CDR3 contains 18 residues. J was trimmed by 5 bases and V by 3 bases; bases with no gene match: 13. Germline V gives CDR1 MNHNS, CDR2 SASEGT. In DNA, the CDR3 is TGTGCCAGCAGTGATCCGGGACAGGGGGCCAAAAGCCGGGAGACCCAGTACTTC. This codes for CASSDPGQGAKSRETQYF.

This rearrangement joins TRBV6-1 to TRBJ2-1, with TRBD2 identical over 10 bases. Germline trimming cut 1 base from V and 3 bases from J; bases unmatched to any gene: 0. Germline V gene sequence: CDR1 MNHNS, CDR2 SASEGT. The CDR3 is made up of 15 amino acids. CDR3: CASSEGLAGYNEQFF. The DNA of the CDR3 is TGTGCCAGCAGTGAAGGACTAGCGGGCTACAATGAGCAGTTCTTC.

The rearrangement joins TRBV30 to TRBJ2-2; maybe TRBD2 (7 bases). V was cut by 8 bases and J by 5 bases, with 30 bases left in between. The CDR3 extends over 18 amino acids. CDR1 is GTSNPN, CDR2 SVGIG, per germline (reference sequence). In nucleotides, the CDR3 is TGTGCCGGGGGCTTAAAGGGGGGAGGGCGAGAATGGACCGGGGAGCTGTTTTTT. Residues: CAGGLKGGGREWTGELFF.

The gene calls are TRBV13 and TRBJ2-5, with 14 bases identical to TRBD2. Germline CDR1 reads PRHDT; CDR2 reads FYEKMQ (reference sequence). This CDR3 is 16 amino acids long. V was clipped by 5 bases and J by 4 bases; unmatched bases: 6. CDR3 amino acids: CASSHGLAGGRETQYF. The CDR3 bases are TGTGCCAGCAGCCATGGACTAGCGGGAGGTAGAGAGACCCAGTACTTC.

The V gene is TRBV29-1, the J gene TRBJ2-3, with D unclear. CDR3 length: 13 residues. In germline, CDR1 is SQVTM, CDR2 ANQGSEA. Deletions cut 4 bases from V and 2 bases from J, with 10 bases between. CDR3 DNA sequence: TGCAGCGTTGCGGAACGACTCACAGATACGCAGTATTTT. Translated: CSVAERLTDTQYF.

V gene TRBV3-1 (or the pseudogene TRBV3-2) combines with J gene TRBJ1-5; D may be TRBD1 (5 bases). The germline V gene has CDR1 LGHDT and CDR2 YNNKEL (reference sequence). The germline V and J ends were trimmed by 2 bases and 5 bases, with 10 bases remaining between them. The CDR3 covers 14 residues. The CDR3 reads CASSQLGGDQPQHF. The CDR3 region has the DNA TGTGCCAGCAGCCAATTGGGGGGAGATCAGCCCCAGCATTTT.

This CDR3 is CASSYTGNRGDTEAFF. DNA for the CDR3: TGTGCCAGCAGTTACACAGGGAATAGAGGGGACACTGAAGCTTTCTTT. The chain couples TRBV6-2 or TRBV6-3 to TRBJ1-1; possibly TRBD1 for D (6 bases). The germline CDR1 and CDR2 sequences are MNHEY and SVGEGT. The V gene lost 2 bases and the J gene lost 3 bases, with 16 bases spanning the gap. The CDR3 has 16 amino acids.

The chain is built from TRBV9 and TRBJ2-5; 14 bases are shared with TRBD2. Germline V gene data show CDR1 as SGDLS and CDR2 as YYNGEE. The CDR3 is 18 residues long. Trimming removed 4 bases from V and 4 bases from J; junction bases left unmatched: 12. The DNA for the CDR3 is TGTGCCAGCAGCACCGATAAGGGACTAGCGGGAGTGGGAGAGACCCAGTACTTC. It codes for CASSTDKGLAGVGETQYF.

The CDR3 reads CATGLKYNEQFF. The CDR3 coding sequence is TGTGCCACCGGACTTAAATACAATGAGCAGTTCTTC. The chain has TRBV16 and TRBJ2-1; D might be TRBD2 (5 bases). Trimming pared 10 bases from V and 4 bases from J, leaving 11 bases between. Germline V lookup: CDR1 KGHSY, CDR2 FQNENV. This CDR3 spans 12 amino acids.

The rearrangement uses TRBV4-2 and TRBJ2-3; 7 bases map to TRBD2. Germline V gene sequence: CDR1 LGHNA, CDR2 YNFKEQ. The V and J ends lost 3 bases and 4 bases, in that order; junction bases with no gene match: 7. This CDR3 is 15 amino acids long. This CDR3 is CASSQTSRGPDTQYF. CDR3 DNA: TGTGCCAGCAGCCAGACTAGCCGCGGTCCAGATACGCAGTATTTT.

The rearrangement uses TRBV5-1 and TRBJ1-6; D is undetermined. The germline V gene encodes CDR1 SGHRS and CDR2 YFSETQ. The germline V and J ends were trimmed by 2 bases and 0 bases, with 6 bases remaining between them. CDR3 length: 15 residues. In nucleotides, the CDR3 is TGCGCCAGCAGCTTCGGATACTCCTATAATTCACCCCTCCACTTT. Encoded protein: CASSFGYSYNSPLHF.